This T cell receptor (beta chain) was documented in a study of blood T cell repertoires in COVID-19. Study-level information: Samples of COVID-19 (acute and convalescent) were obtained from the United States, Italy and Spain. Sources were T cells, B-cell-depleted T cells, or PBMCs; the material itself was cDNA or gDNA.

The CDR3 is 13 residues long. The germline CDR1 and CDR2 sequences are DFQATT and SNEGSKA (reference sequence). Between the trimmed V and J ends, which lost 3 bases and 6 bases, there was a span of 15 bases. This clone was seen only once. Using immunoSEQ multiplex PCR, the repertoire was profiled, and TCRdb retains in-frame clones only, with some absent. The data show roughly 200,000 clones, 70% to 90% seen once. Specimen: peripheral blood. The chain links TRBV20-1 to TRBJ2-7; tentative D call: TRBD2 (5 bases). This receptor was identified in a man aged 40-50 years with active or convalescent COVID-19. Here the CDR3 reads CSASGSGISEQYF. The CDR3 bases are TGCAGTGCTAGTGGCTCGGGGATATCCGAGCAGTACTTC.